A single sample is the source of the 19 T cell receptor beta chains below, sequenced in a study of blood T cell repertoires in COVID-19 (dated by TCRdb to between 2020 and 2021). The receptor library was made with the immunoSEQ multiplex PCR assay. Here the immuneACCESS table is served through TCRdb, limited to in-frame sequences with V and J called. Missing clones are a known gap in these copies; in checked studies unresolved V genes cover under half, and the rest lacks a known reason. The sample table shows about 280,000 clones, and approximately 85% are seen once. Of the sample, about 1% falls within the top ten clones. Sequenced input: PBMCs or T cells enriched from blood (not recorded which). The source is a young woman who had recovered from COVID-19.

Notes on this clone: The sample contains more than one DNA sequence encoding this CDR3. The CDR3 loop is CASSLLRSEAFF. The CDR3, as DNA: TGTGCCAGCAGTTTACTGAGGTCTGAAGCTTTCTTT. V is TRBV12-3 or TRBV12-4 and J is TRBJ1-1; D uncertain. Trimming cost V 2 bases and J 6 bases, with 7 bases left between them. This CDR3 contains 12 residues.

The count of this clone is one. V is TRBV5-6 and J is TRBJ1-5; 7 bases line up with TRBD1. J lost 0 bases, V lost 4 bases, and 4 bases had no gene match. CDR3 size: 15 residues. Germline loops: CDR1 SGHDT, CDR2 YYEEEE. Here the CDR3 reads CASSGGTVSNQPQHF. The CDR3 bases are TGTGCCAGCAGCGGAGGGACAGTTAGCAATCAGCCCCAGCATTTT. The full variable domain, completed using reference TRBV5-6 and TRBJ1-5, is DAGVTQSPTHLIKTRGQQVTLRCSPKSGHDTVSWYQQALGQGPQFIFQYYEEEERQRGNFPDRFSGHQFPNYSSELNVNALLLGDSALYLCASSGGTVSNQPQHFGDGTRLSIL.

This clone occurred a few times. CDR3 DNA sequence: TGTGCCAGCAGAGCGACAGTGAACACCGGGGAGCTGTTTTTT. Protein product: CASRATVNTGELFF. The chain joins TRBV11-3 to TRBJ2-2; a possible D gene is TRBD1 (5 bases). The CDR3 totals 14 residues. The germline V and J ends were trimmed by 6 bases and 1 base, with 9 bases remaining between them. Germline V CDR1 and CDR2: SGHNT, YENEEA.

This chain connects TRBV6-6 to TRBJ2-7; TRBD1 matches at 9 bases. Germline CDR1 reads MNHNY; CDR2 reads SVGAGI (reference sequence). The V and J ends lost 5 bases and 0 bases, in that order; junction bases with no gene match: 11. The CDR3 sequence is 17 residues long. Written as DNA, the CDR3 is TGTGCCAGCAGTCACGGCCCCAGGACAGGGGACTCCTACGAGCAGTACTTC. Its translation is CASSHGPRTGDSYEQYF.

This sequence joins TRBV19 and TRBJ2-4; TRBD2 agrees at 8 bases. CDR1 and CDR2 from the germline V gene are LNHDA and SQIVND (reference sequence). Losses at the gene ends were 2 bases for V and 5 bases for J; bases not matched to a gene: 2. The CDR3 is made up of 14 amino acids. This chain's CDR3 is CASSIRGGQNIQYF. CDR3 bases: TGTGCCAGTAGTATACGGGGGGGCCAAAACATTCAGTACTTC.

This chain connects TRBV7-2 to TRBJ2-1, with 9 bases that match TRBD1. CDR1 and CDR2 from the germline V gene are SGHTA and FQGNSA. This CDR3 has 15 amino acids. The ends lost 5 bases at V and 3 bases at J; junction bases unmatched: 5. DNA for the CDR3: TGTGCCAGCAGCGAGACAGGGGGTTTCTACAATGAGCAGTTCTTC. It specifies CASSETGGFYNEQFF.

The V call is TRBV11-2, the J call TRBJ1-4, with D hard to call. The V end was cut by 5 bases, the J end by 8 bases, with 30 bases between. Germline V gene sequence: CDR1 SGHAT, CDR2 FQNNGV. The CDR3 consists of 19 residues. CDR3 nucleotides: TGTGCCAGCAGCAAACTCCTCGGCTTATCGGGAGGCGTGGGAGAAAAACTGTTTTTT. Translation: CASSKLLGLSGGVGEKLFF.

This clone was seen only a few times. V gene TRBV27 combines with J gene TRBJ1-5; D is perhaps TRBD1 (6 bases). Germline CDR1 MNHEY, CDR2 SMNVEV (reference sequence). This CDR3 spans 14 amino acids. Trimming stripped 6 bases from V and 2 bases from J, with 11 bases between. CDR3 coding DNA: TGTGCCAGCAGCAGACGACAGGGCAATCAGCCCCAGCATTTT. Its protein product is CASSRRQGNQPQHF.

The chain uses TRBV24-1 and TRBJ1-6; 8 positions agree with TRBD1. The V segment lost 3 bases and the J segment 11 bases; nucleotides outside the gene matches: 11. Germline CDR1 reads KGHDR; CDR2 reads SFDVKD. The CDR3 extends over 16 amino acids. CDR3 sequence reads: CATSDATQGGDAPLHF. CDR3 DNA: TGTGCCACCAGTGATGCGACACAGGGGGGAGATGCACCCCTCCACTTT.

The J gene is TRBJ2-1, the V gene TRBV5-1; unclear D gene. Germline CDR1 SGHRS, CDR2 YFSETQ. This CDR3 is 13 amino acids long. The V gene lost 4 bases and the J gene lost 8 bases, with 13 bases spanning the gap. The CDR3 sequence: CASSPYRLDEQFF. For the CDR3, the DNA is TGCGCCAGCAGCCCCTACCGGTTGGATGAGCAGTTCTTC.

This chain connects TRBV19 to TRBJ1-1, with a weak D call TRBD1 (6 bases). Per the germline V gene, CDR1 is LNHDA and CDR2 is SQIVND (reference sequence). The CDR3 totals 15 residues. V lost 0 bases and J lost 4, with 12 bases in between. The CDR3 DNA follows: TGTGCCAGTAGTATAGACCCGGGAGGGGGCACTGAAGCTTTCTTT. It translates to CASSIDPGGGTEAFF. Together with reference TRBV19 and TRBJ1-1, the CDR3 gives the full variable domain: DGGITQSPKYLFRKEGQNVTLSCEQNLNHDAMYWYRQDPGQGLRLIYYSQIVNDFQKGDIAEGYSVSREKKESFPLTVTSAQKNPTAFYLCASSIDPGGGTEAFFGQGTRLTVV.

The CDR3 sequence is CASSTGQGEKLFF. The CDR3 DNA is TGCGCCAGCAGCACCGGACAGGGTGAAAAACTGTTTTTT. V usage is TRBV5-1 and J usage is TRBJ1-4; 8 positions match TRBD1. This CDR3 region has 13 residues. CDR1 SGHRS and CDR2 YFSETQ come from the germline V gene. V trimming: 4 bases; J trimming: 7 bases; junction bases outside the gene matches: 3.

The rearrangement uses TRBV29-1 and TRBJ1-1; D ambiguous. Germline values: CDR1 SQVTM, CDR2 ANQGSEA. V was pared by 6 bases and J by 5 bases, with 10 bases between. The CDR3 runs to 11 residues. The CDR3 region is CSVLVATEAFF. The DNA of the CDR3 is TGCAGCGTCCTCGTGGCTACTGAAGCTTTCTTT.

V usage is TRBV23-1 and J usage is TRBJ1-5, with unresolved D. TRBV23-1 is given ORF status, its function remaining uncertain. V was shortened by 8 bases and J by 5 bases, with 22 bases between the two germline ends. This CDR3 is 16 amino acids long. The CDR3 DNA follows: TGCGCCAGCGGACCACTTCGAGTCCCGGAGGATCAGCCCCAGCATTTT. Translation gives CASGPLRVPEDQPQHF.

The V call is TRBV6-2 or TRBV6-3, the J call TRBJ2-5, with D tentatively TRBD1 (5 bases). From germline, CDR1 is MNHEY and CDR2 SVGEGT. Trimming left V 4 bases short and J 7 bases short, with 13 bases between. CDR3 length: 13 amino acids. CDR3 DNA sequence: TGTGCCAGCAGTTCCGACAGCACCGGGACCCAGTACTTC. Its translation is CASSSDSTGTQYF.

The gene calls are TRBV6-5 and TRBJ1-2; D is undetermined. Germline CDR1 is MNHEY and CDR2 is SVGAGI. The CDR3 length is 13 residues. Trimming removed 0 bases at V and 6 bases at J, with 8 bases between. CDR3 loop: CASSYSRGNGYTF. CDR3 sequence (DNA): TGTGCCAGCAGTTACTCGCGAGGTAATGGCTACACCTTC.

CDR3 DNA: TGCAGTGCTAGTGACCCCTATTACGAGCAGTACTTC. Protein product: CSASDPYYEQYF. The rearrangement links TRBV20-1 to TRBJ2-7; no definite D call. The germline V gene encodes CDR1 DFQATT and CDR2 SNEGSKA (reference sequence). The CDR3 totals 12 residues. Trimming pared 3 bases from V and 4 bases from J, leaving 10 bases between.

The rearrangement joins TRBV28 to TRBJ1-2, with a weak D call TRBD1 (5 bases). Germline assignment: CDR1 MDHEN and CDR2 SYDVKM. Trimming took 5 bases from V and 8 from J, leaving 18 bases between them. The length of the CDR3 is 14 residues. The CDR3 loop reads CASSPGDSREGYTF. The CDR3 nucleotides are TGTGCCAGCAGTCCCGGGGACTCCCGGGAAGGCTACACCTTC.

V and J are TRBV5-1 and TRBJ2-3; 14 bases match TRBD2. This CDR3 region has 16 residues. V was clipped by 1 base and J by 6 bases; unmatched bases: 4. Germline V CDR1 and CDR2: SGHRS, YFSETQ. The DNA of the CDR3 is TGCGCCAGCAGCTTGCGGGGACTAGCGGGGGTGGATACGCAGTATTTT. This translates into CASSLRGLAGVDTQYF.